This TCR beta chain came from a study of human T cells and chemical hapten exposure. Stated time point: patch test 2, 6 weeks after DPC sensitization. The treatment: therapeutic diphenylcyclopropenone sensitization with weekly scalp DPC. TCRdb reprocessed the RACE reads with MiXCR, giving one entry per CDR3 protein. The sample has about 96,000 distinct CDR3 sequences; 9.3% are singletons. This clonotype was seen a few times. Between the trimmed V and J ends, which lost 4 bases and 5 bases, there was a span of 18 bases. The CDR3 runs to 14 residues. The V gene's germline CDR1 is DFQATT and CDR2 SNEGSKA (reference sequence).

The source of this sequence is a woman in her forties with alopecia areata. Some clones in this sample may be carry-over from other donors' samples. The J gene is TRBJ2-7, the V gene TRBV20-1, with D perhaps assigned TRBD1 or TRBD2 (5 bases each). Sequencing was performed on whole blood, taken in connection with sensitization to the hapten diphenylcyclopropenone (DPC). This chain's CDR3 is CSAINPRDRDEQYF. The CDR3 coding sequence is TGCAGTGCTATTAATCCCAGGGACCGGGACGAGCAGTACTTC.